Here is one T cell receptor beta chain with its context. This clone was recorded a few times. It has no known antigen specificity. Base qualities are not provided; no much larger clone lies one nucleotide away. V loses 5 bases at its end and J loses 1 base; junction bases beyond the gene matches: 5. The CDR3, cysteine through phenylalanine, is 15 amino acids long. Here the CDR3 DNA is all that survives: 45 bases in frame from base 1. Based on the germline V gene, the CDR1 and CDR2 sequences are ENHRY and SYGVKD. Library preparation used the immunoSEQ multiplex PCR assay. A mixture of 60 forward primers for TCR Vbeta segments and 13 reverse primers for TCR Jbeta segments was used in the multiplex PCR. A multiplex PCR assay on genomic DNA amplified the CDR3 region of rearranged TCR beta genes. Amplified TCR beta libraries were sequenced as 87-base-pair reads on the Illumina HiSeq System. The published analysis was carried out like this. Across the 670 or so repertoires, a later analysis counted 75 million to 90 million unique TCR beta chains, roughly 11 million of which were shared by at least two donors. A nearest-neighbor algorithm error-corrected the raw reads and collapsed the reads into unique sequences, merging closely related sequences to remove PCR and sequencing errors. To assign V, D and J gene segments, CDR3 sequences were aligned to IMGT reference sequences. For a sequence to be retained, a match of at least six nucleotides was required to both a V gene segment and a J gene segment. Rearrangements were classified as productive when the CDR3 lacked stop codons and remained in frame with V and J, and all other rearrangements were classified as non-productive. CDR3 was defined according to IMGT convention as the region running from the second conserved V-encoded cysteine to the conserved J-encoded phenylalanine. The earlier analysis of roughly 590 of the donors excluded any sequence lacking an unambiguous match to a single V gene segment. An earlier analysis of several hundred of the donors called V segments functional above 56.7% productive rearrangements and segregating when the between-donor standard deviation exceeded 5%. A statistical classification framework was built to diagnose cytomegalovirus status from the catalog of TCR beta chain sequences. In a later analysis, TCR nucleotide sequences were compared against IMGT/GENE-DB human TR gene sequences so that V and J genes could be assigned. Using the TCRdist pipeline, a later analysis assigned CDR3 sequences along with most-parsimonious VDJ recombination scenarios. In a later analysis, each TCR beta chain was defined by its CDR3 amino acid sequence together with its V-gene family, and reads lacking a unique V-gene family were excluded. In a later analysis, 450 to 600 highly shared, low-generation-probability nucleotide sequences were removed to address suspected cross-contamination and a sequencing artifact. In a later analysis, a clonal expansion index for each public chain was calculated from normalized within-repertoire ranks of inferred template counts. A later analysis computed generation probabilities with a VDJ recombination model fitted to out-of-frame rearrangements, and checked the results against IGoR. In a later analysis, hypergeometric tests were used to score TCR-TCR, TCR-HLA and TCR-CMV co-occurrence, with a repertoire-size bias correction applied to TCR pairs. In a later analysis, false discovery rates were estimated by permuting HLA or CMV assignments 20 times. In a later analysis, co-occurring TCRs were grouped using DBSCAN, with TCRdist sequence similarity added in when clustering inside HLA-allele-positive subsets. Repertoires with fewer than 30,000 or more than 120,000 public chains were left out of co-occurrence clustering, as were five repertoires with anomalous nucleotide sharing. TCRdb provides this immuneACCESS table in a form limited to in-frame rearrangements. Some clones are lacking; in checked studies, under half of them reflect an unresolved V gene, and why the rest are absent is not known. V and J calls and clone size follow that table, whereas D and trimming were derived from the DNA. For this sample the table gives around 150,000 clones, of which 63% were detected only once. Of the sample, about 7.1% falls within the top ten clones.

In total, more than 500 healthy bone marrow donors made up the cohort. At the time of sampling, every cohort member was nominally healthy, though immune exposures that went unrecorded were likely present. The donor tested CMV seropositive and was one of the 289 seropositive cohort members. Each donor provided a peripheral blood sample, and peripheral blood mononuclear cells were used for TCR beta sequencing. The Qiagen DNeasy Blood Extraction Kit was used to extract genomic DNA from the blood cell samples. The sample is drawn from a study of cytomegalovirus exposure and HLA in healthy donors (dated by TCRdb to 2016 to 2017). About the investigation overall: According to an earlier analysis of several hundred of the donors, about 170 million T cells yielded some 110 million unique TCR beta sequences and roughly 280 Gb of sequence data. An early release that covered about 640 HLA-typed donors contained about 300 gigabases of sequencing data and tens of millions of unique TCR sequences. The genetic ancestry cluster associated with self-reported Caucasian donors included 81% of the 300 to 400 genotyped donors. The aim of the study was to test whether cataloging public T cell receptors could identify signatures of past pathogen exposure. Using immunosequencing, the study profiled T cell repertoires from roughly 650 subjects and related those repertoires to cytomegalovirus serostatus. In addition to the first cohort of approximately 670 subjects, a separate validation cohort of 120 different subjects was used. High-throughput TCR immunosequencing, statistical association of individual TCRs with disease status, and machine learning were combined to predict cytomegalovirus infection status. A later analysis re-examined previously published TCR beta repertoires from 600 to 700 donors and added high-resolution HLA genotyping to investigate patterns of TCR occurrence. Rather than drawing on any new phenotypic data, the later analysis identified candidate immune exposures from TCR beta sequences and the way those sequences occurred across donors. To decide whether each TCR beta V gene segment behaved as functional or pseudogenic, an earlier analysis of 587 of the donors relied on high-throughput TCR beta sequencing. Donor age, sex, ethnicity and CMV serostatus were collected together with the repertoire data. A later genetic analysis used genome-wide SNP genotypes for about 55% of the 666 donors, treating that subset as a discovery cohort. All discovery cohort repertoires had been generated using a single sequencing platform. Class I and class II HLA loci were covered by the typing at four-digit resolution. Typing coverage differed by locus: A, B, C, DRB1 and DQB1 were typed in about 620-630 donors, DQA1 in 522, DPA1 in some 570, and DPB1 in just under 480. Roughly 5 DR-DQ haplotypes were handled as single units for association and clustering, since linkage in the cohort was strong. Among around 400 genotyped donors of the cohort, an average of around 250,000 unique TCR beta nucleotide sequences was sequenced per donor, of which about 18% were non-productive.

The research as a whole found: When HLA alleles, especially DR and DQ, strongly co-occurred, attributing TCR associations to individual alleles was difficult. According to a later analysis, parvovirus B19, influenza, CMV and Epstein-Barr virus appeared linked to several top co-occurrence clusters. A later analysis found that TCR association rates varied across HLA loci, with DRB1 alleles showing the most associated TCRs and HLA-C alleles the fewest. HLA typing was unavailable for some donors at each locus, so association tests used only the typed subset. Across donors, most TCR sequences were observed very rarely, whereas some public TCRs were present in many individuals. In a later analysis, most CMV-associated TCR beta chains were found to appear HLA-restricted, with HLA associations seemingly driven largely by CMV exposure. For the cohort, immune exposure information was limited to CMV serostatus. Linkage disequilibrium might explain the correlated functional status among segregating V segments, but an unknown experimental factor could not be excluded. A later analysis found that HLA-associated TCR beta chains were more clonally expanded and had lower generation probabilities than equally common non-associated chains. According to the authors, the approach could potentially be generalized to other disease states and immunological phenotypes. The cohort was sequenced for TCR beta chains only, and without alpha or paired-chain data the features that could be detected were limited. A later genetic analysis reported fewer N-insertions in productive TCRs among donors in an Asian-associated ancestry cluster than the roughly 620-donor mean. The study listed 150 to 200 TCR beta chains as associated with cytomegalovirus. An earlier analysis of 587 of the donors showed that most TCR beta V segments appeared in productive rearrangements either about 87% or about 30% of the time, which broadly matched IMGT annotations. In both the original and validation cohorts, the classifier was reported to diagnose cytomegalovirus status with high specificity and sensitivity. Seventeen rarely observed V segments, including chromosome 9 orphons, were excluded from the earlier analysis of just under 600 of the donors because counts were too low. In a later genetic analysis, a missense DCLRE1C variant was associated with V-gene and J-gene trimming of TCR beta chains, and the association was replicated in an independent cohort. Presence/absence analyses assumed roughly uniform sequencing depth across donors, an assumption that may not hold. A further reported finding was that TCR beta sequences accurately predicted the HLA-A and HLA-B alleles for most subjects in the first cohort. In vitro tests confirmed that a few of the cytomegalovirus-associated TCR beta chains recognize cytomegalovirus antigens. Some IMGT-functional V segments, including TRBV6-2 and TRBV6-3, could not be distinguished by the 87-base-pair reads and were therefore excluded. At a false discovery rate of 0.05, a later analysis linked under 20,000 TCR beta sequences to specific HLA alleles. A group of highly shared sequence variants was considered likely to be a technical artifact of the sequencing pipeline.

What was sequenced was PBMCs. The rearrangement combines TRBV10-3 with TRBJ1-1; 9 central bases correspond to TRBD1. The receptor was derived from an older woman in good health and CMV-seropositive. The CDR3 amino acid sequence is: CAISLRQGENTEAFF. The bases are TGTGCCATCAGTCTTCGACAGGGGGAGAACACTGAAGCTTTCTTT.